The present T cell receptor beta chain was sequenced within a study of blood T cells in healthy people across ages. Study-wide results and limits: The recorded TCR beta diversity per million T cells decreased in a roughly linear manner with age. The lack of PBMC sorting stopped any conclusive naive versus antigen-experienced comparison. Naive T cell percentage by flow cytometry tracked strongly with beta diversity.

The V gene's germline CDR1 is SGHTA and CDR2 FQGNSA. V lost 3 bases and J lost 3; bases outside the gene matches: 2. The CDR3 contains 14 residues. The authors ran a second PCR of about 7 to 11 cycles using a sample-barcoded 5' primer and a J-beta primer mix. TCRdb reprocessed the 5' RACE reads with MiXCR, giving one entry per CDR3 protein. The sample includes 1,500,000 or so distinct CDR3 sequences, around 40% of them seen just once. This clonotype was observed a few times. The antigen is undetermined. Every donor contributed 7.5 to 10 milliliters of peripheral blood by blood draw. Sequencing was done on a sample of blood. The V gene is TRBV7-2, the J gene TRBJ2-7; 10 nucleotides match TRBD2. The receptor's source is a young woman in good health. The CDR3 protein is CASSLERGGYEQYF. CDR3 DNA sequence: TGTGCCAGCAGCTTGGAGCGGGGGGGCTACGAGCAGTACTTC.